This TCR beta chain originates from a study of CD8+ T cells in alopecia areata. Study outcomes and limitations: Higher clonality and more expanded CD8+ clones appeared in lesional than normal scalp. During tofacitinib treatment, many expanded lesional clones remained in scalp and blood. Scalp clonality and expanded CD8+ clones among the top 100 fell significantly with tofacitinib. Between patients, shared TCR sequences were less clear than in mice. This was possibly due in part to HLA diversity in the patient population.

cDNA prepared by RNA extraction and subsequent reverse transcription served as the template for sequencing. Clones were read by immunoSEQ multiplex PCR, and TCRdb kept only the in-frame ones, dropping some. The data contain approximately 170,000 clones, approximately 57% of them singletons. Concerning this clone: The antigen is undetermined.

The V and J ends lost 3 bases and 10 bases respectively, with 15 bases between them. The CDR3 length is 13 residues. CDR1 and CDR2 (germline): ENHRY, SYGVKD. Treatment specified: oral pan-JAK inhibitor, 5-10 mg twice daily. The chain carries TRBV10-3 and TRBJ1-1; the D is unclear. This sequence was found in a human donor with alopecia areata. The sequencing here drew on CD4+ T cells sorted from blood, taken at week 24, from a patient treated with tofacitinib. The CDR3 DNA reads TGTGCCATCAGTGATAGGACGGCGCGCGGAGCTTTCTTT. Translation: CAISDRTARGAFF.